Listed here are 11 T cell receptor beta chains from one sample, sequenced in a study of blood T cell repertoires in COVID-19. Profiling relied on immunoSEQ multiplex PCR, and the TCRdb table lists in-frame clones only, not all of them. The table includes about 44,000 clones, roughly nine tenths detected once. Sequences were obtained from peripheral blood. The receptors come from a man in his 70s with active COVID-19.

This chain joins TRBV7-9 and TRBJ2-7; 8 positions match TRBD1. Trimming removed 5 bases from V and 5 bases from J; junction bases left unmatched: 8. Germline-derived CDR1 and CDR2 are SEHNR and FQNEAQ (reference sequence). The CDR3 has 14 residues. The CDR3 protein is CASSLGQGIHEQYF. In nucleotides, the CDR3 is TGTGCCAGCAGCCTTGGACAGGGCATCCACGAGCAGTACTTC.

This rearrangement joins TRBV18 to TRBJ1-2; 8 bases are shared with TRBD1. Germline assignment: CDR1 KGHSH and CDR2 LQKENI. The J segment lost 3 bases and the V segment lost 5 bases, leaving 8 bases of the junction unmatched. The CDR3 loop spans 15 amino acids. DNA of the CDR3: TGTGCCAGCTCAGCTCAGGGGGCGCGGGACTATGGCTACACCTTC. Its protein is CASSAQGARDYGYTF.

The chain is built from TRBV19 and TRBJ2-3, with TRBD2 as a possible D gene (6 bases). In germline, CDR1 is LNHDA, CDR2 SQIVND (reference sequence). This CDR3 region has 14 residues. V dropped 5 bases and J dropped 0 bases, with 9 bases sitting between them. The CDR3 bases are TGTGCCAGTAGTTCGGGGGATAGCACAGATACGCAGTATTTT. Protein: CASSSGDSTDTQYF.

The V gene is TRBV5-5, the J gene TRBJ2-4, with 8 positions matching TRBD1. Germline assignment: CDR1 SGHKS and CDR2 YYEKEE (reference sequence). J was trimmed by 5 bases and V by 4 bases; bases with no gene match: 5. The CDR3 loop spans 14 amino acids. The CDR3 spells CASSPTTGENIQYF. DNA of the CDR3: TGTGCCAGCAGCCCTACGACAGGGGAAAACATTCAGTACTTC. Drawing the rest from reference TRBV5-5 and TRBJ2-4, the complete variable domain is DAGVTQSPTHLIKTRGQQVTLRCSPISGHKSVSWYQQVLGQGPQFIFQYYEKEERGRGNFPDRFSARQFPNYSSELNVNALLLGDSALYLCASSPTTGENIQYFGAGTRLSVL.

This chain joins TRBV29-1 and TRBJ2-2; the D gene is possibly TRBD2 (6 bases). The CDR3 contains 14 residues. Between the trimmed V and J ends, which lost 6 bases and 3 bases, there was a span of 14 bases. Germline lookup yields CDR1 SQVTM and CDR2 ANQGSEA. CDR3 amino acids: CSVRPGLDTGELFF. As DNA, the CDR3 is TGCAGCGTCCGACCGGGACTTGACACCGGGGAGCTGTTTTTT.

The gene calls are TRBV28 and TRBJ2-1; 7 nucleotides align to TRBD1. V gave up 7 bases and J gave up 7 bases; unmatched junction bases: 4. The CDR3 consists of 12 residues. The germline gives CDR1 MDHEN, CDR2 SYDVKM. The CDR3 bases are TGTGCCAGCAAGGGGGCAGCTAATGAGCAGTTCTTC. Amino acids: CASKGAANEQFF. Combining the CDR3 with reference TRBV28 and TRBJ2-1 gives the whole variable domain DVKVTQSSRYLVKRTGEKVFLECVQDMDHENMFWYRQDPGLGLRLIYFSYDVKMKEKGDIPEGYSVSREKKERFSLILESASTNQTSMYLCASKGAANEQFFGPGTRLTVL.

CDR3 bases: TGTGCCAGCAGCCTGTCAACAGGGGCGGCCAGGAATTCACCCCTCCACTTT. Its translation: CASSLSTGAARNSPLHF. The rearrangement uses TRBV7-2 and TRBJ1-6, with 7 positions matching TRBD1. This CDR3 contains 17 residues. CDR1 is SGHTA and CDR2 is FQGNSA in the germline V gene. Unmatched junction bases numbered 14, after V lost 5 bases and J lost 7 bases.

This clone was seen a few times. The chain employs TRBV27 and TRBJ1-1; D not resolved. The CDR3 consists of 13 residues. The V gene's germline CDR1 is MNHEY and CDR2 SMNVEV (reference sequence). V was cut by 5 bases and J by 4 bases, with 11 bases left in between. CDR3 nucleotides: TGTGCCAGCAGTCCAACGAGGAGCACTGAAGCTTTCTTT. Protein product: CASSPTRSTEAFF.

This sequence joins TRBV7-2 and TRBJ2-7; the match to TRBD2 covers 8 bases. The CDR3 extends over 14 amino acids. CDR1 is SGHTA and CDR2 is FQGNSA in the germline V gene. The trim removed 5 bases at V and 3 bases at J, leaving 6 bases unmatched. The CDR3 sequence: CASSLGTRVYEQYF. The DNA for the CDR3 is TGTGCCAGCAGCCTTGGGACTAGGGTCTACGAGCAGTACTTC.

V is TRBV2 and J is TRBJ2-2; the D is unclear. Germline V CDR1 and CDR2: SNHLY, FYNNEI. The CDR3 covers 15 residues. V was shortened by 4 bases and J by 0 bases, with 9 bases between the two germline ends. The CDR3 is CASSVGLANTGELFF. The CDR3 region has the DNA TGTGCCAGCAGTGTCGGTCTAGCGAACACCGGGGAGCTGTTTTTT.

The rearrangement joins TRBV7-9 to TRBJ2-3; maybe TRBD2 (6 bases). Trimming stripped 0 bases from V and 0 bases from J, with 7 bases between. Germline values: CDR1 SEHNR, CDR2 FQNEAQ (reference sequence). The CDR3 has 15 amino acids. This CDR3 reads CASSLAGTSTDTQYF. The CDR3, as DNA: TGTGCCAGCAGCTTAGCGGGGACTAGCACAGATACGCAGTATTTT. The full variable domain, completed using reference TRBV7-9 and TRBJ2-3, is DTGVSQNPRHKITKRGQNVTFRCDPISEHNRLYWYRQTLGQGPEFLTYFQNEAQLEKSRLLSDRFSAERPKGSFSTLEIQRTEQGDSAMYLCASSLAGTSTDTQYFGPGTRLTVL.